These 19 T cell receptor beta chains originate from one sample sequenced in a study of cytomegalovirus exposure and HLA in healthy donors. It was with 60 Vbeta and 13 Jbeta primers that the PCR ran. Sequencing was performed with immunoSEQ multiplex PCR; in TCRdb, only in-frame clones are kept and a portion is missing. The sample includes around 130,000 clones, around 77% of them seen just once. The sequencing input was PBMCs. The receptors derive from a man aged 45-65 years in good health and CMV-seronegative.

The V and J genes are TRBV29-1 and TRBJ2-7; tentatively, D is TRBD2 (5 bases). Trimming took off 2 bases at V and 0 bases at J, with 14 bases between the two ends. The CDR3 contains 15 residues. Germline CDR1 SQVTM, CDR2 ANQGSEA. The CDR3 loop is CSVEQVAPDSYEQYF. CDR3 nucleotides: TGCAGCGTTGAACAGGTAGCGCCTGACTCCTACGAGCAGTACTTC.

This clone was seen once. CDR3 nucleotides: TGCGCCAGCAGCCAAGATCCCCCACAGGGAGTTCGGTACGAGCAGTACTTC. Translation gives CASSQDPPQGVRYEQYF. V gene TRBV4-1 combines with J gene TRBJ2-7, with D possibly TRBD1 on 6 matching bases. Germline V lookup: CDR1 MGHRA, CDR2 YSYEKL. The CDR3 loop spans 17 amino acids. Trimming took off 0 bases at V and 4 bases at J, with 19 bases between the two ends.

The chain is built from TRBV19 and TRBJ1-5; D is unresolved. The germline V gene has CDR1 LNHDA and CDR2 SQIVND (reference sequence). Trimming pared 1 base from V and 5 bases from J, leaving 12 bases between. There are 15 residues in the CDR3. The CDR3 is CASSIVKWSDQPQHF. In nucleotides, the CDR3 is TGTGCCAGTAGTATAGTTAAGTGGTCGGATCAGCCCCAGCATTTT.

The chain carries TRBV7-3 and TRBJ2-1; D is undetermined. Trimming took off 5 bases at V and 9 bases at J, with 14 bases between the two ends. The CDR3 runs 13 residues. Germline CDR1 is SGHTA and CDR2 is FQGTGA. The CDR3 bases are TGTGCCAGCAGCCCGACGGAGAAAAGTGAGCAGTTCTTC. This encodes CASSPTEKSEQFF. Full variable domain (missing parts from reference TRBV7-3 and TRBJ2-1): GAGVSQTPSNKVTEKGKYVELRCDPISGHTALYWYRQSLGQGPEFLIYFQGTGAADDSGLPNDRFFAVRPEGSVSTLKIQRTERGDSAVYLCASSPTEKSEQFFGPGTRLTVL.

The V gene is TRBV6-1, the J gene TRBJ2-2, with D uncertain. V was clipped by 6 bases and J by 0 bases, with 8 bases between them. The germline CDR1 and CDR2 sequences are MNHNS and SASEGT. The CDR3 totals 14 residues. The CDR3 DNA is TGTGCCAGCAGGGTGCGTTCGAACACCGGGGAGCTGTTTTTT. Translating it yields CASRVRSNTGELFF.

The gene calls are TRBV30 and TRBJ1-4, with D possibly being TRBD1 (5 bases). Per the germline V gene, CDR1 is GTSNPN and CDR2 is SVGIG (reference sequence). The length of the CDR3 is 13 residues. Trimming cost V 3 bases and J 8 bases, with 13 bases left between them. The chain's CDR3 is CAWSVRGGEKLFF. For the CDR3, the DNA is TGTGCCTGGAGCGTGAGGGGAGGAGAAAAACTGTTTTTT.

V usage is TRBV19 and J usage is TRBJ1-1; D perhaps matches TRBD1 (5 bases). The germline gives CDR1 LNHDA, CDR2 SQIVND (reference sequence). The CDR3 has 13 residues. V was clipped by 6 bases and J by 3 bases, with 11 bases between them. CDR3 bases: TGTGCCAGTAGACCGGGGACTCACACTGAAGCTTTCTTT. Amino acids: CASRPGTHTEAFF.

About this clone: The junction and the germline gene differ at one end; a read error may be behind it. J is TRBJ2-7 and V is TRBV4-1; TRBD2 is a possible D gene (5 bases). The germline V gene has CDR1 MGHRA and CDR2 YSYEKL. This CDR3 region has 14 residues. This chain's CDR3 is CASSPGLFSSTRIF. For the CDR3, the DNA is TGCGCCAGCAGCCCAGGACTGTTTTCCTCGACCCGGATTTTC.

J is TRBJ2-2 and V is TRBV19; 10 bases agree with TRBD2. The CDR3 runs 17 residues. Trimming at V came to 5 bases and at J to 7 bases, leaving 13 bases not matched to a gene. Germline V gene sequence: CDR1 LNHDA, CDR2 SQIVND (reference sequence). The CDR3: CASSLPGLARDGGELFF. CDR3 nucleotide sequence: TGTGCCAGTAGTCTCCCGGGACTAGCGAGGGACGGCGGGGAGCTGTTTTTT.

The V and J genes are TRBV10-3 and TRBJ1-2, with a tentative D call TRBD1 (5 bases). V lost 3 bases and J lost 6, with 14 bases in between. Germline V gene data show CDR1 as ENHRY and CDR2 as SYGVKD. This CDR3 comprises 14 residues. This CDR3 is CAISDRGGRDGYTF. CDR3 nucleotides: TGTGCCATCAGTGACCGGGGGGGTAGGGATGGCTACACCTTC.

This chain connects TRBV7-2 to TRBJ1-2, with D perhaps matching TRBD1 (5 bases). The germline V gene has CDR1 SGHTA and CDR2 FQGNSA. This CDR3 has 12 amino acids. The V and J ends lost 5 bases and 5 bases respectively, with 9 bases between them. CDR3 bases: TGTGCCAGCAGCCGTGACAGATATGGCTACACCTTC. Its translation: CASSRDRYGYTF.

This chain's CDR3 is CASSQDAVLLADTIYF. In nucleotides, the CDR3 is TGCGCCAGCAGCCAAGATGCTGTCCTCCTGGCTGACACCATATATTTT. The chain has TRBV4-1 and TRBJ1-3; D is undetermined. The CDR3 runs 16 residues. V was trimmed by 0 bases and J by 8 bases, leaving 17 bases between them. Germline CDR1 MGHRA, CDR2 YSYEKL.

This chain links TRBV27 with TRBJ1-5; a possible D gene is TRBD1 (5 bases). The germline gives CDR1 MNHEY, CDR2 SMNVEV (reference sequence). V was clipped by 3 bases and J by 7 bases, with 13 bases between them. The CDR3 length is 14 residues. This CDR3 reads CASSFSSSGQPQHF. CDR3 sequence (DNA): TGTGCCAGCAGTTTCTCCTCTTCAGGGCAGCCCCAGCATTTT.

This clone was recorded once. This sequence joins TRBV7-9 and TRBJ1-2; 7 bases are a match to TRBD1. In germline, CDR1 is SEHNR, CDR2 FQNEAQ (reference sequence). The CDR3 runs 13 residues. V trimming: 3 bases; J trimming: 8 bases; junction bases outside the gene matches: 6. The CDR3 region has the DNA TGTGCCAGCAGCTTTGACAGGACAGGAGGCTACACCTTC. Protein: CASSFDRTGGYTF.

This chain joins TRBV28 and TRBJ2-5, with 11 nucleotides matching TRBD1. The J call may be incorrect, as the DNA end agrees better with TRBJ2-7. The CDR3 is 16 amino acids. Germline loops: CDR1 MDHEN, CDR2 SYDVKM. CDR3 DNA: TGTGCCAGCAGTCTAGACCCGGGACAGGGGGTCTACGAGCAGTACTTC. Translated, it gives CASSLDPGQGVYEQYF.

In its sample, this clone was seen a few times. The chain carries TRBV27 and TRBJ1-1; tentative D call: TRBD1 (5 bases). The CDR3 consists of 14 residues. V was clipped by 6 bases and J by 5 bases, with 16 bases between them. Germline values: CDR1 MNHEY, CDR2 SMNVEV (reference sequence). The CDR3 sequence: CASSLGQGGTEAFF. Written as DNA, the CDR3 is TGTGCCAGCAGCCTAGGGCAGGGTGGAACTGAAGCTTTCTTT.

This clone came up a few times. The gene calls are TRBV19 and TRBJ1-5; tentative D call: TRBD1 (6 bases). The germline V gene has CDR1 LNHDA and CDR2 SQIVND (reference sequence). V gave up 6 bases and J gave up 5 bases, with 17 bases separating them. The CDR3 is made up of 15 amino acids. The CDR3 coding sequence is TGTGCCAGTAGCCCGACAGGTTCCATCCATCAGCCCCAGCATTTT. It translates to CASSPTGSIHQPQHF.

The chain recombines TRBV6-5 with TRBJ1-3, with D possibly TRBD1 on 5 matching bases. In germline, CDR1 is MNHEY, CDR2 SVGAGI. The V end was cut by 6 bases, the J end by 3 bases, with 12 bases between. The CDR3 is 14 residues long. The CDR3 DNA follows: TGTGCCAGCAGACCCGGACAAGGTGGAAACACCATATATTTT. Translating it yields CASRPGQGGNTIYF.

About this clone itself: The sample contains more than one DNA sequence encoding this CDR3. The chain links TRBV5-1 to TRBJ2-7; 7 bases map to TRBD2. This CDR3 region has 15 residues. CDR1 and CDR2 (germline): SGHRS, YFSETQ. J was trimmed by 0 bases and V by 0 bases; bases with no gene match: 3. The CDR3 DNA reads TGCGCCAGCAGCTTGGGGCGGGGGAGCTCCTACGAGCAGTACTTC. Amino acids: CASSLGRGSSYEQYF.